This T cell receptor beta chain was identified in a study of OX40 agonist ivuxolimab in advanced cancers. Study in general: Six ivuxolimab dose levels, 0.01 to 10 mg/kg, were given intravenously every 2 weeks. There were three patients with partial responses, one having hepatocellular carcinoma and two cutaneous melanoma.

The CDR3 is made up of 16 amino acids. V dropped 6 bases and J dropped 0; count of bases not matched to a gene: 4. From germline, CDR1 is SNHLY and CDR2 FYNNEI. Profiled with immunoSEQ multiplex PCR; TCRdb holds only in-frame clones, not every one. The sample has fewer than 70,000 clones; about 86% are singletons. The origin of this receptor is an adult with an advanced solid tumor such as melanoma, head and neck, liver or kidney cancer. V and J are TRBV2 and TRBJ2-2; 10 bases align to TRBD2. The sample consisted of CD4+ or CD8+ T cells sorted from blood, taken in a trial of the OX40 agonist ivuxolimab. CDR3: CASRRLAGSNTGELFF. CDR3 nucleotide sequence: TGTGCCAGCAGGCGACTAGCGGGTTCGAACACCGGGGAGCTGTTTTTT.